A single T cell receptor (beta chain) is shown here with its context. The source of the sample is a study of radiation and T cells in renal cell carcinoma. Only in-frame clones appear in the TCRdb table, and some are missing; sequencing was by immunoSEQ multiplex PCR. The table shows around 94,000 clones, with 70% to 90% occurring only once. V gave up 4 bases and J gave up 2 bases, with 14 bases separating them. The CDR3 covers 16 residues. Germline loops: CDR1 LGHNA, CDR2 YSLEER. Time point in this sample: blood 4 weeks post-SBRT, at nephrectomy. The treatment was: 15 Gy SBRT to primary tumor, nephrectomy 4 weeks later. Nephrectomy followed 15 Gy stereotactic body radiation by 4 weeks. Blood was sampled at baseline, 2 weeks and 4 weeks after SBRT. The patient's renal cell carcinoma had clear cell pathology.

This specimen consisted of blood, obtained from a patient whose treatment included radiotherapy and nephrectomy. The chain uses TRBV4-3 and TRBJ2-2, with D tentatively TRBD2 (6 bases). The source is a man over 45 with renal cell carcinoma. CDR3 sequence: CASSLLTGTNTGELFF. DNA for the CDR3: TGCGCCAGCAGCCTTCTAACCGGGACTAACACCGGGGAGCTGTTTTTT.